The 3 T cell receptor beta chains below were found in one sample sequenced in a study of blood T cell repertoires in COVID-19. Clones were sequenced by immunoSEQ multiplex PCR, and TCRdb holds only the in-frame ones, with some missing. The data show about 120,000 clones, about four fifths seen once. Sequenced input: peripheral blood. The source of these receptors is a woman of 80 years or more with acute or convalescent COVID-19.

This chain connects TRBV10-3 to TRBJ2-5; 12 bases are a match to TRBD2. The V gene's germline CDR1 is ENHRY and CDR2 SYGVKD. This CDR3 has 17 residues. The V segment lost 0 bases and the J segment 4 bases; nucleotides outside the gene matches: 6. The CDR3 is CAISESTSGSGRETQYF. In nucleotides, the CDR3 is TGTGCCATCAGTGAGTCGACTAGCGGGAGCGGCCGAGAGACCCAGTACTTC.

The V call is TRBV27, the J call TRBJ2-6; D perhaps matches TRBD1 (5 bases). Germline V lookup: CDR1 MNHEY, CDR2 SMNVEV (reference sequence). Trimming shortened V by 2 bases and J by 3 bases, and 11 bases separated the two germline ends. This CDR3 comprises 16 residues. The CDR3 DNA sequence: TGTGCCAGCAGTTTACGGGCCAGGGTTGGGGCCAACGTCCTGACTTTC. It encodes CASSLRARVGANVLTF.

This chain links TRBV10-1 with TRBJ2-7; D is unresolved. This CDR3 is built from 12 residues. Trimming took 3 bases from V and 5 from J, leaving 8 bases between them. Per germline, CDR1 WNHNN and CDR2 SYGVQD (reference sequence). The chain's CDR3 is CASSDPENEQYF. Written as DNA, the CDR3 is TGCGCCAGCAGTGACCCGGAGAACGAGCAGTACTTC.